This TCR beta chain was recovered during a study of blood T cell repertoires in COVID-19. About the research overall: There were acute and convalescent COVID-19 samples, and they came from the United States, Italy and Spain.

Source study methods: Scientists estimated how many nucleated cells there were by amplifying reference gene primers. Using immunoSEQ multiplex PCR, the repertoire was profiled, and TCRdb retains in-frame clones only, with some absent. The V and J calls and clone size are taken from that table; D and trimming were inferred from the DNA. Among about 220,000 clones, approximately 82% were seen once, and the ten largest hold 15%. This clone showed up just a few times. Living in 20 to 30 US areas, the participants were between 18 and 89 years of age. Resolution of symptoms, clearance, or two negative PCRs was present in recovered Cohort 3 donors. This receptor was taken from a man aged 40-50 years who had recovered from COVID-19. The sequenced material came from PBMCs or T cells enriched from blood (not recorded which).

The CDR3 region is CASSASWGSQKLYGYTF. The CDR3 DNA reads TGTGCCAGCAGCGCCAGCTGGGGCAGCCAAAAACTTTATGGCTACACCTTC. The J gene is TRBJ1-2, the V gene TRBV9; TRBD1 might be the D (5 bases). Germline assignment: CDR1 SGDLS and CDR2 YYNGEE. The CDR3 is made up of 17 amino acids. The V end lost 3 bases, the J end lost 5 bases, and 23 bases lay between the germline ends.